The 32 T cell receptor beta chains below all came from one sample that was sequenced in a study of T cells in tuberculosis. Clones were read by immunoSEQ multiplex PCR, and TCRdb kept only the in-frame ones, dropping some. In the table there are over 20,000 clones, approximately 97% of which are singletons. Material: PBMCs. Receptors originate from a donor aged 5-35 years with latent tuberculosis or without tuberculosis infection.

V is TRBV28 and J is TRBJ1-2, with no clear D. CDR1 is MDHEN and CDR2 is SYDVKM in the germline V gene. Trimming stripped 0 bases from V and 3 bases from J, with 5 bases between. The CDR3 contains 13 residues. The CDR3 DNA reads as TGTGCCAGCAGTTTATGGGCCTACTATGGCTACACCTTC. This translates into CASSLWAYYGYTF.

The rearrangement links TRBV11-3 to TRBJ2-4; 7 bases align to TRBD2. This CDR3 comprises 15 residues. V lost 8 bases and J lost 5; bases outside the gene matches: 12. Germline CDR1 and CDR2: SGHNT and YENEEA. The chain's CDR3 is CASSKGRGLENIQYF. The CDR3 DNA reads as TGTGCCAGCTCGAAAGGGAGGGGCTTAGAAAACATTCAGTACTTC. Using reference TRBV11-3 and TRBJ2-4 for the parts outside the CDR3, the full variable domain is EAGVVQSPRYKIIEKKQPVAFWCNPISGHNTLYWYLQNLGQGPELLIRYENEEAVDDSQLPKDRFSAERLKGVDSTLKIQPAELGDSAVYLCASSKGRGLENIQYFGAGTRLSVL.

CDR3 amino acids: CATSRFSFTYNEQFF. The CDR3 DNA follows: TGTGCCACCAGCAGATTTTCGTTTACCTACAATGAGCAGTTCTTC. The chain combines TRBV15 with TRBJ2-1; no firm D call. Germline CDR1 is LNHNV and CDR2 is YYDKDF (reference sequence). The CDR3 contains 15 residues. Trimming took off 2 bases at V and 2 bases at J, with 10 bases between the two ends.

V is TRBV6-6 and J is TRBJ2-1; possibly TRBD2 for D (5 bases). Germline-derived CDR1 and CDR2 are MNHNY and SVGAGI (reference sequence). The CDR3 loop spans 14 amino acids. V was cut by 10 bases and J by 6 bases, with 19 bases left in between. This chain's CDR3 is CATWERSTANEQFF. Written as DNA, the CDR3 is TGTGCCACCTGGGAGAGGTCTACTGCCAATGAGCAGTTCTTC.

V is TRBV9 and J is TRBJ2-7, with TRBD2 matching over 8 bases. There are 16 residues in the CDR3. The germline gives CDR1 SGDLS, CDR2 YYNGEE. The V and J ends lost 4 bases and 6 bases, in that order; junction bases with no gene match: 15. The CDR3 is CASSPRGSGTPTEQYF. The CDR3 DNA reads TGTGCCAGCAGCCCCAGGGGTAGCGGGACTCCTACCGAGCAGTACTTC. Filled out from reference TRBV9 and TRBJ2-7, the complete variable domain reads DSGVTQTPKHLITATGQRVTLRCSPRSGDLSVYWYQQSLDQGLQFLIQYYNGEERAKGNILERFSAQQFPDLHSELNLSSLELGDSALYFCASSPRGSGTPTEQYFGPGTRLTVT.

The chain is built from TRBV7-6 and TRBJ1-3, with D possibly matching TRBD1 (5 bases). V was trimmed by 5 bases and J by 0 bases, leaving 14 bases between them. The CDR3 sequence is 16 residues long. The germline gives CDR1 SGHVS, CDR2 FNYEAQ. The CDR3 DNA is TGTGCCAGCAGCCACCCCGGGACTTTCTCTGGAAACACCATATATTTT. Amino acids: CASSHPGTFSGNTIYF.

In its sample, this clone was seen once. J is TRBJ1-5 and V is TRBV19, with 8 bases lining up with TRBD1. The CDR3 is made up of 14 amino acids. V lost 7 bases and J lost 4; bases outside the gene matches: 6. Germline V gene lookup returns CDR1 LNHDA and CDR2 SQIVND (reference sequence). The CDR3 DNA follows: TGTGCCAGTAATATTGGGACAGGTAATCAGCCCCAGCATTTT. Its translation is CASNIGTGNQPQHF. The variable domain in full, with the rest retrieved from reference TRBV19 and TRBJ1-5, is DGGITQSPKYLFRKEGQNVTLSCEQNLNHDAMYWYRQDPGQGLRLIYYSQIVNDFQKGDIAEGYSVSREKKESFPLTVTSAQKNPTAFYLCASNIGTGNQPQHFGDGTRLSIL.

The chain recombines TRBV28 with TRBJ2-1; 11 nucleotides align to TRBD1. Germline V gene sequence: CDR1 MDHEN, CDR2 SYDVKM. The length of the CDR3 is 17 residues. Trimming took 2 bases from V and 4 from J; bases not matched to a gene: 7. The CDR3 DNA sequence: TGTGCCAGCAGTTTAATCCCCGGACAGGGGGCGTACAATGAGCAGTTCTTC. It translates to CASSLIPGQGAYNEQFF.

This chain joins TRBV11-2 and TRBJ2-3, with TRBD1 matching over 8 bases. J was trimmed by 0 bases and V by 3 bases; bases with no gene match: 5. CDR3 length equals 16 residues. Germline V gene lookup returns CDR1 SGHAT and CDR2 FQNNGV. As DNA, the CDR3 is TGTGCCAGCAGCTTTATACAGGGGGTCAGCACAGATACGCAGTATTTT. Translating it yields CASSFIQGVSTDTQYF.

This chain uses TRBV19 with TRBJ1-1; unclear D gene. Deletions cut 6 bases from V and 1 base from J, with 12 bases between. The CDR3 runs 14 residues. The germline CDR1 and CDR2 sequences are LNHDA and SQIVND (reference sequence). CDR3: CASSLGLSNTEAFF. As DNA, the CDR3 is TGTGCCAGTAGCCTTGGACTGTCGAACACTGAAGCTTTCTTT.

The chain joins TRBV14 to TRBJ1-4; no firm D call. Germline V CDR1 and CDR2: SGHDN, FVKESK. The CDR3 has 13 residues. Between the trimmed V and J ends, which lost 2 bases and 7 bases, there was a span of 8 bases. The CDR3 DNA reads TGTGCCAGCAGCCAAAATATCCCTGAAAAACTGTTTTTT. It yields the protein CASSQNIPEKLFF.

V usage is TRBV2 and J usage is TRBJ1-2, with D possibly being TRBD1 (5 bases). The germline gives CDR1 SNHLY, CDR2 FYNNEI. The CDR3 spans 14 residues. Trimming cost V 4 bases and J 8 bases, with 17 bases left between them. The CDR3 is CASSVMGLVGGYTF. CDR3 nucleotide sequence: TGTGCCAGCAGTGTTATGGGGCTGGTAGGCGGCTACACCTTC.

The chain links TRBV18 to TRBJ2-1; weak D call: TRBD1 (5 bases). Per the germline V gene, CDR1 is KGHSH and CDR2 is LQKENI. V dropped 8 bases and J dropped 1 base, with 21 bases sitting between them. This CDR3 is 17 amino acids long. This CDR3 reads CASPPGDTRQSYNEQFF. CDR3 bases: TGTGCCAGCCCCCCTGGCGACACCCGACAGTCCTACAATGAGCAGTTCTTC. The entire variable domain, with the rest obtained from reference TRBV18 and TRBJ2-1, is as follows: NAGVMQNPRHLVRRRGQEARLRCSPMKGHSHVYWYRQLPEEGLKFMVYLQKENIIDESGMPKERFSAEFPKEGPSILRIQQVVRGDSAAYFCASPPGDTRQSYNEQFFGPGTRLTVL.

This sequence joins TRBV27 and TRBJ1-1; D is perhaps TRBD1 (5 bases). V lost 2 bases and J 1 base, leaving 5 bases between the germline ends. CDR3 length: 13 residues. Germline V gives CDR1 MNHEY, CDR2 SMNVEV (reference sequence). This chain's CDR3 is CASSLQGNTEAFF. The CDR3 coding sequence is TGTGCCAGCAGTTTACAGGGGAACACTGAAGCTTTCTTT.

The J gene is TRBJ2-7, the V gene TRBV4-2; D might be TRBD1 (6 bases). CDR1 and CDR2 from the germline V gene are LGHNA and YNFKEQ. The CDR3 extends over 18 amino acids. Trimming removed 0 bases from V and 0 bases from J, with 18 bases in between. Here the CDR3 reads CASSQEGSITGTSYEQYF. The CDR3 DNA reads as TGTGCCAGCAGCCAAGAGGGCAGTATTACAGGGACCTCCTACGAGCAGTACTTC.

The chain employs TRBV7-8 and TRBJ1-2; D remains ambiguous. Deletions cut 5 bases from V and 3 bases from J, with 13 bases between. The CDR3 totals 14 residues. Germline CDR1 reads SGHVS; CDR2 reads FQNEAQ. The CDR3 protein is CASSPREADYGYTF. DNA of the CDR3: TGTGCCAGCAGCCCCCGGGAGGCGGACTATGGCTACACCTTC. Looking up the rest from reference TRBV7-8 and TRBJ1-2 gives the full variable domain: GAGVSQSPRYKVAKRGQDVALRCDPISGHVSLFWYQQALGQGPEFLTYFQNEAQLDKSGLPSDRFFAERPEGSVSTLKIQRTQQEDSAVYLCASSPREADYGYTFGSGTRLTVV.

The CDR3 loop reads CASSSQTGGLEKLFF. In nucleotides, the CDR3 is TGTGCCAGCAGTTCACAGACAGGGGGACTTGAAAAACTGTTTTTT. This chain links TRBV27 with TRBJ1-4, with 9 bases lining up with TRBD1. Germline V gene data show CDR1 as MNHEY and CDR2 as SMNVEV (reference sequence). This CDR3 has 15 amino acids. The ends lost 4 bases at V and 7 bases at J; junction bases unmatched: 7.

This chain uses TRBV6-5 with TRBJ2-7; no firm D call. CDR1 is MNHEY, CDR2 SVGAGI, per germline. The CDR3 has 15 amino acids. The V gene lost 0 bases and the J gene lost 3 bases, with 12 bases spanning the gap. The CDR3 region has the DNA TGTGCCAGCAGTTACTCGGGCTCTTTGAACTACGAGCAGTACTTC. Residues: CASSYSGSLNYEQYF.

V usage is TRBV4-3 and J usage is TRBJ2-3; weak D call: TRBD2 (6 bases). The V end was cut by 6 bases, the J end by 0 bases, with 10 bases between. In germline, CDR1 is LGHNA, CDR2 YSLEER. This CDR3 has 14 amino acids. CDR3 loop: CASSRGASTDTQYF. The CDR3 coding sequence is TGCGCCAGCAGTCGCGGGGCTAGCACAGATACGCAGTATTTT.

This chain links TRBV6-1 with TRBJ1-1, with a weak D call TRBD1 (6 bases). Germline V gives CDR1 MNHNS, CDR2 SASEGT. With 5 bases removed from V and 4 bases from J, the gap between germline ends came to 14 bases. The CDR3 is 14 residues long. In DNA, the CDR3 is TGTGCCAGCAGTTTACTTACAGGGCCCACTGAAGCTTTCTTT. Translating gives CASSLLTGPTEAFF.

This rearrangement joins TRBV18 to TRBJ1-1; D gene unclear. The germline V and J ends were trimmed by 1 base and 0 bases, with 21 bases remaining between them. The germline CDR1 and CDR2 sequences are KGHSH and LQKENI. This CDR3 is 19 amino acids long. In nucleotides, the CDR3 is TGTGCCAGCTCACCACTCGCTACGAGGGCGGGCAGCATGAACACTGAAGCTTTCTTT. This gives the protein CASSPLATRAGSMNTEAFF.

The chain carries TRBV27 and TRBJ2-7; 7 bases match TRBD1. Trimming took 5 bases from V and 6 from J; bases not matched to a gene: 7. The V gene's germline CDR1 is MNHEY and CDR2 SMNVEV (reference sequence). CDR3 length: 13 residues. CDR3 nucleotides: TGTGCCAGCAGTATTGAGACAGGGTCCGAGCAGTACTTC. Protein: CASSIETGSEQYF.

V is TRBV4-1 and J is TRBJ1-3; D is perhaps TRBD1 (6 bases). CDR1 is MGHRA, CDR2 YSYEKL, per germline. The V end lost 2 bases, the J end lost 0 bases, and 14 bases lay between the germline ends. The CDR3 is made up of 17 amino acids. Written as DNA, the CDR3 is TGCGCCAGCAGCCAATCTGTCTGGACAGCCTCTGGAAACACCATATATTTT. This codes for CASSQSVWTASGNTIYF.

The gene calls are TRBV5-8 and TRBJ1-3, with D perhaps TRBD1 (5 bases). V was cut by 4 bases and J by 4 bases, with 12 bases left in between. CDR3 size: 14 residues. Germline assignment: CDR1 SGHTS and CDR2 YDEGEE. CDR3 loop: CASSAGQGGNTIYF. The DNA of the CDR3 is TGTGCCAGCAGCGCTGGACAAGGGGGAAACACCATATATTTT.

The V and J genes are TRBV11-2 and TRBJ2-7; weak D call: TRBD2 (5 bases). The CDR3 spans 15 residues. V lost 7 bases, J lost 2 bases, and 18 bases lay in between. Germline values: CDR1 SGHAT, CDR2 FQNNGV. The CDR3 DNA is TGTGCCAGCACCACCGCACGGAGCGGAGCCTACGAGCAGTACTTC. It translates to CASTTARSGAYEQYF.

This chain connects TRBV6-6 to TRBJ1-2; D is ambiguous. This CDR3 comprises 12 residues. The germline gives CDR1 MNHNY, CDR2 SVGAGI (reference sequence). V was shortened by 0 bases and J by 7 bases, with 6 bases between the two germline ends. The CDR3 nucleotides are TGTGCCAGCAGTTACTCGTCAATTGGCTACACCTTC. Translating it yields CASSYSSIGYTF.

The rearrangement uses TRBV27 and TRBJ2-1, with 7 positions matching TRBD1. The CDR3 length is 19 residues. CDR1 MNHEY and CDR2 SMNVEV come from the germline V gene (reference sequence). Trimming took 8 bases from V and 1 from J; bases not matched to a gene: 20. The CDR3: CASSRDSSLSWPSYNEQFF. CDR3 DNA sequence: TGTGCCAGCTCCCGGGACAGTTCTTTATCGTGGCCATCCTACAATGAGCAGTTCTTC.

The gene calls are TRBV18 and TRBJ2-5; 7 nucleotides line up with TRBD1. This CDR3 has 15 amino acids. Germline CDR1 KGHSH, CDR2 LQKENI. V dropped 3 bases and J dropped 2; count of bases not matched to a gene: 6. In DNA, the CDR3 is TGTGCCAGCTCACCCTTACCGGGACAGCAAGAGACCCAGTACTTC. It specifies CASSPLPGQQETQYF. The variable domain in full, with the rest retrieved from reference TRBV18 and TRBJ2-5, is NAGVMQNPRHLVRRRGQEARLRCSPMKGHSHVYWYRQLPEEGLKFMVYLQKENIIDESGMPKERFSAEFPKEGPSILRIQQVVRGDSAAYFCASSPLPGQQETQYFGPGTRLLVL.

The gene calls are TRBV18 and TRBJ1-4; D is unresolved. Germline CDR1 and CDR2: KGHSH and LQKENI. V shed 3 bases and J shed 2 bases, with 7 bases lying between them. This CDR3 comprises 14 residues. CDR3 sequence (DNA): TGTGCCAGCTCACCCCTCAGGACTAATGAAAAACTGTTTTTT. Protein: CASSPLRTNEKLFF.

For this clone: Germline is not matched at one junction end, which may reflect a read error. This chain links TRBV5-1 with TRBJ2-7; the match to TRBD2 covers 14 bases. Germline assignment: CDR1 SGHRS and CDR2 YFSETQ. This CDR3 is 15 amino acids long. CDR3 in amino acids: CASSLRTSGRNEQYF. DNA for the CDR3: TGCGCTAGCAGCTTGCGGACTAGCGGGAGGAACGAGCAGTACTTC.

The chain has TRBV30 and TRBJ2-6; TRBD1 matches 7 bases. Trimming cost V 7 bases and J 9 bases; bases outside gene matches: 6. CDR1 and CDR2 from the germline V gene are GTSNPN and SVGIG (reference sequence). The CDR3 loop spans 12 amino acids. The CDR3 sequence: CASDRVVNVLTF. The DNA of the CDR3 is TGTGCCTCAGACAGGGTTGTCAACGTCCTGACTTTC.

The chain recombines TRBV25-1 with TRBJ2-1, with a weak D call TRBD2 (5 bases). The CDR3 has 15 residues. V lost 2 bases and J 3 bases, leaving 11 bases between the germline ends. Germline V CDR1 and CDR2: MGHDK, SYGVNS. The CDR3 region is CASSEAQRNYNEQFF. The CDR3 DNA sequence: TGTGCCAGCAGTGAAGCCCAGCGGAACTACAATGAGCAGTTCTTC.